This T cell receptor beta chain was documented in a study of cytotoxic CD8 clonotypes in ibrutinib-treated CLL. The V segment lost 3 bases and the J segment 5 bases; nucleotides outside the gene matches: 6. The CDR3 has 14 amino acids. Germline V gene lookup returns CDR1 LGHNA and CDR2 YSLEER. Libraries were prepared by immunoSEQ multiplex PCR; TCRdb keeps only in-frame clonotypes and omits some of them. The sample carries 130,000 or so clones, roughly 80% recorded once. The V gene is TRBV4-3, the J gene TRBJ1-1; 7 nucleotides line up with TRBD1. The TCR sequence derives from a human donor with chronic lymphocytic leukemia. The specimen was PBMCs, collected after 24 months of ibrutinib treatment. In DNA form, the CDR3 reads TGCGCCAGCAGCCAGGGACAGTCTCGGACTGAAGCTTTCTTT. Translated: CASSQGQSRTEAFF.